Listed below are T cell receptor beta chains from one sample, sequenced in a study of tumor-infiltrating lymphocytes in oesophageal squamous cell carcinoma. TCRdb itself ran the PCR reads through MiXCR, one entry per CDR3 protein. The sample shows 15,000 to 20,000 distinct CDR3 sequences, 40% to 60% of them seen only once. Material for sequencing was esophageal tumor tissue. The receptors here all came from a male donor with esophageal squamous cell carcinoma. Each CDR3 is given with its conserved first and last residue. The D gene is left open where the match is weak. Clone size is given for some rows only: seen once, a few or many times, or a class if the clone is expanded.

J	D	V	size	CDR3	DNA
TRBJ2-2	NA	TRBV24-1	few	CATSDGWNTGELFF	TGTGCCACCAGTGACGGATGGAACACCGGGGAGCTGTTTTTT
TRBJ2-1	TRBD2	TRBV7-6	NA	CASSPSVVRGGNEQFF	TGTGCCAGCAGTCCAAGTGTAGTCCGGGGGGGCAATGAGCAGTTCTTC
TRBJ2-7	NA	TRBV10-1	medium-sized	CASQPRIYEQYF	TGCGCCAGCCAACCGAGGATTTACGAGCAGTACTTC
TRBJ1-1	NA	TRBV7-6	few	CASSPPRGVNTEAFF	TGTGCCAGCAGCCCCCCAAGGGGGGTGAACACTGAAGCTTTCTTT
TRBJ2-5	NA	TRBV20-1	few	CSARSWMDQETQYF	TGCAGTGCGCGGTCTTGGATGGATCAAGAGACCCAGTACTTC
TRBJ1-4	NA	TRBV24-1	NA	CATSDTYSGEKLFF	TGTGCCACCAGTGATACCTACAGTGGTGAAAAACTGTTTTTT
TRBJ2-7	NA	TRBV24-1	NA	CATSDSDRSYEQYF	TGTGCCACCAGTGATTCAGACAGGTCCTACGAGCAGTACTTC
TRBJ2-3	TRBD2	TRBV12-3/TRBV12-4	medium-sized	CASSSGLAGVTDTQYF	TGTGCCAGCAGTTCCGGACTAGCGGGAGTCACAGATACGCAGTATTTT
TRBJ2-6	TRBD1	TRBV10-2	once	CASRKGQLSSGANVLTF	TGCGCCAGCAGGAAGGGACAGTTAAGCTCTGGGGCCAACGTCCTGACTTTC
TRBJ2-7	TRBD1	TRBV7-2	NA	CASSTWTGRYEQYF	TGTGCCAGCAGCACCTGGACAGGGCGCTACGAGCAGTACTTC
TRBJ2-7	TRBD1	TRBV10-3	many	CAISESKTGPYEQYF	TGTGCCATCAGTGAGTCTAAGACAGGGCCCTACGAGCAGTACTTC
TRBJ1-1	NA	TRBV7-2	NA	CASSLGPSGGVTFF	TGTGCCAGCAGCTTAGGGCCGTCTGGAGGGGTGACTTTCTTT
TRBJ2-1	NA	TRBV7-3	NA	CASSGAPSSYNEQFF	TGTGCCAGCAGCGGAGCCCCGAGCTCCTACAATGAGCAGTTCTTC
TRBJ2-7	NA	TRBV7-6	NA	CASSTDFYNEQYF	TGTGCTAGCAGCACAGACTTTTACAATGAGCAGTACTTC
TRBJ2-6	NA	TRBV6-4	many	CASSDLGGAGANVLTF	TGTGCCAGCAGTGACTTAGGGGGAGCTGGGGCCAACGTCCTGACTTTC
TRBJ2-3	TRBD2	TRBV6-6	NA	CASSIGMGGCTDTQYF	TGTGCCAGCAGTATTGGAATGGGGGGGTGCACAGATACGCAGTATTTT
TRBJ2-2	NA	TRBV24-1	NA	CATSDLSGFYPGELFF	TGTGCCACCAGTGATTTGTCAGGGTTTTATCCCGGGGAGCTGTTTTTT
TRBJ2-3	TRBD2	TRBV28	many	CASTKGGRATDTQYF	TGTGCCAGCACAAAAGGCGGGAGGGCCACAGATACGCAGTATTTT
TRBJ2-2	NA	TRBV7-9	NA	CASNPAGRINTGELFF	TGTGCCAGCAACCCCGCGGGGCGGATTAACACCGGGGAGCTGTTTTTT
TRBJ2-2	NA	TRBV2	many	CASMLRDSRGGELFF	TGTGCCAGCATGCTCCGGGACTCCCGAGGGGGGGAGCTGTTTTTT
TRBJ1-1	NA	TRBV7-2	medium-sized	CASSLAPFMSNTEAFF	TGTGCCAGCAGCTTAGCCCCCTTTATGAGTAACACTGAAGCTTTCTTT
TRBJ2-5	TRBD2	TRBV7-6	NA	CASSAGDQETQYF	TGTGCCAGCAGCGCGGGGGACCAAGAGACCCAGTACTTC
TRBJ1-1	NA	TRBV28	many	CASSSSSGWDTEAFF	TGTGCCAGCAGTTCTAGCTCAGGGTGGGACACTGAAGCTTTCTTT
TRBJ2-1	TRBD1	TRBV24-1	NA	CATSADRVNSPLHF	TGTGCCACCAGTGCTGACAGGGTTAATTCACCCCTCCACTTC
TRBJ2-7	NA	TRBV7-8	medium-sized	CASSHGNEQYF	TGTGCCAGCAGCCATGGGAATGAGCAGTACTTC
TRBJ2-5	NA	TRBV9	many	CASSVGVQETQYF	TGTGCCAGCAGCGTAGGCGTACAAGAGACCCAGTACTTC
TRBJ2-6	TRBD1	TRBV7-3	few	CASSLTGTGGSSGANVLTF	TGTGCCAGCAGCTTAACCGGGACAGGGGGTAGCTCTGGGGCCAACGTCCTGACTTTC
TRBJ2-3	TRBD2	TRBV6-1	NA	CASSESSGGSDTQYF	TGTGCCAGCAGTGAATCTAGCGGGGGATCAGATACGCAGTATTTT
TRBJ1-1	NA	TRBV10-3	NA	CAISSTGNTEAFF	TGTGCCATCAGTTCAACAGGGAACACTGAAGCTTTCTTT